This T cell receptor (beta chain) was recovered during a study of cytomegalovirus exposure and HLA in healthy donors. This clone was counted between two and nine times. CDR1 SGHKS and CDR2 YYEKEE come from the germline V gene (reference sequence). The CDR3 sequence is 16 residues long. J gave up 2 bases and V 4 bases, and 10 bases lay outside the gene matches. The PCR made use of 60 Vbeta and 13 Jbeta primers. Some clones are missing from TCRdb's copy, which holds only in-frame ones; the method was immunoSEQ multiplex PCR. The table includes about 160,000 clones, more than 65% detected once. V and J are TRBV5-5 and TRBJ2-3; 7 bases align to TRBD2. The sequenced sample was PBMCs. The TCR was taken from a woman aged 45-65 years in good health and CMV-seronegative. The CDR3 loop is CASSLGMGGDTDTQYF. The CDR3 DNA reads TGTGCCAGCAGCCTTGGTATGGGGGGGGACACAGATACGCAGTATTTT.